Here is one T cell receptor (beta chain) with its context. Its specificity is unknown. The CDR3 consists of 15 residues. With 4 bases removed from V and 7 bases from J, the gap between germline ends came to 16 bases. CDR1 KGHDR and CDR2 SFDVKD come from the germline V gene. Here immunoSEQ multiplex PCR was the method, and the copy in TCRdb shows in-frame clones only, minus some. This table holds roughly 170,000 clones, roughly nine tenths found once. These data come from a study of T cell responses to AZD1222 COVID-19 vaccine. Findings of the study overall: The reported proportion of spike-specific TCRs targeting unmutated variant regions was nearly half.

Sequenced material: peripheral blood, taken on day 0 of AZD1222 vaccination. The TCR comes from an adult in good health. The genes are TRBV24-1 and TRBJ2-1; TRBD1 is a possible D gene (6 bases). As DNA, the CDR3 is TGTGCCACCAGTGACCTTGCCGGGACAAAGAATGAGCAGTTCTTC. This translates into CATSDLAGTKNEQFF.